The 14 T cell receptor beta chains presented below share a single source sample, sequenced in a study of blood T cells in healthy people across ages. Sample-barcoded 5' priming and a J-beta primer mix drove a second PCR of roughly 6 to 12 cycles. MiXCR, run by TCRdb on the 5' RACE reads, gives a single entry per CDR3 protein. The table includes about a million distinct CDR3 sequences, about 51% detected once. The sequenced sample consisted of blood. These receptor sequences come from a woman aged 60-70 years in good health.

CDR3: CASSPHYSYNEQYF. The CDR3 DNA is TGTGCCAGCAGTCCCCACTACTCCTACAATGAGCAGTACTTC. The genes are TRBV28 and TRBJ2-1; D is unresolved. Matching the DNA end better, TRBJ2-7 makes the J call doubtful. The V gene's germline CDR1 is MDHEN and CDR2 SYDVKM. The CDR3 loop spans 14 amino acids.

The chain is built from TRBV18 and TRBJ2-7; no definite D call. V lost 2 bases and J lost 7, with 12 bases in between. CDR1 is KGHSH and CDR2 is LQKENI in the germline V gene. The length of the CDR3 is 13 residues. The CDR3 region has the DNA TGTGCCAGCTCACCATATCTAAGGAATGAGCAGTACTTC. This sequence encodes CASSPYLRNEQYF.

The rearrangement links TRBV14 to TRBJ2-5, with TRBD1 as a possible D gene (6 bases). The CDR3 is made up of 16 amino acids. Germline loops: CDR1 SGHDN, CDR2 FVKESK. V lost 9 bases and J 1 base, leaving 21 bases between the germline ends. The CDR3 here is CASGTRRPDSQETQYF. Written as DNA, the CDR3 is TGTGCCAGTGGAACTCGACGCCCGGACAGCCAAGAGACCCAGTACTTC. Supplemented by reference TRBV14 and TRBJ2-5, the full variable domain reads EAGVTQFPSHSVIEKGQTVTLRCDPISGHDNLYWYRRVMGKEIKFLLHFVKESKQDESGMPNNRFLAERTGGTYSTLKVQPAELEDSGVYFCASGTRRPDSQETQYFGPGTRLLVL.

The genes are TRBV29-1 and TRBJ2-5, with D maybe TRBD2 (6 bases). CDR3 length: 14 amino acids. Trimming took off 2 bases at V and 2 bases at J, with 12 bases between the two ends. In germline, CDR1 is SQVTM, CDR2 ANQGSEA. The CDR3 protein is CSVEPVGGQETQYF. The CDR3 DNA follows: TGCAGCGTTGAACCCGTGGGGGGACAAGAGACCCAGTACTTC. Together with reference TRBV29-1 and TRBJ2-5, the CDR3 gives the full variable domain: SAVISQKPSRDICQRGTSLTIQCQVDSQVTMMFWYRQQPGQSLTLIATANQGSEATYESGFVIDKFPISRPNLTFSTLTVSNMSPEDSSIYLCSVEPVGGQETQYFGPGTRLLVL.

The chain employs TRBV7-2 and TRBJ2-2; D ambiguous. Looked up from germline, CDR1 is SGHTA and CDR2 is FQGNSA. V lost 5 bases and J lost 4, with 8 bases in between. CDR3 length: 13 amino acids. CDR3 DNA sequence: TGTGCCAGCAGCCGCTACTCCACCGGGGAGCTGTTTTTT. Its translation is CASSRYSTGELFF.

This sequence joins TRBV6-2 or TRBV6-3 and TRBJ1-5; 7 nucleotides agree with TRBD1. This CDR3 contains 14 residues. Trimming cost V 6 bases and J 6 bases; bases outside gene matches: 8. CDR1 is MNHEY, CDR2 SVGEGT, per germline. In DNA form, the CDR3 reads TGTGCCAGCAGCAGACAGGGTTTGTTTCAGCCCCAGCATTTT. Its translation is CASSRQGLFQPQHF.

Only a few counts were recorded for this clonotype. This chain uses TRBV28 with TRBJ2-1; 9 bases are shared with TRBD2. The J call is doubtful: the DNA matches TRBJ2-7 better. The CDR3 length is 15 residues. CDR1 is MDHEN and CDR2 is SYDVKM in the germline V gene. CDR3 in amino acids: CASSPRLAVYNEQYF. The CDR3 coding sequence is TGTGCCAGCAGTCCTCGACTAGCGGTCTACAATGAGCAGTACTTC.

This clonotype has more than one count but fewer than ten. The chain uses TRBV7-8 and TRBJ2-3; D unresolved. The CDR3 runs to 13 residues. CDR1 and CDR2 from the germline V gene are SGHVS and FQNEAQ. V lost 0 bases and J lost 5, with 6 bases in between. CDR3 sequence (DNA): TGTGCCAGCAGCTTAGCGCTTTTAGATACGCAGTATTTT. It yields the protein CASSLALLDTQYF.

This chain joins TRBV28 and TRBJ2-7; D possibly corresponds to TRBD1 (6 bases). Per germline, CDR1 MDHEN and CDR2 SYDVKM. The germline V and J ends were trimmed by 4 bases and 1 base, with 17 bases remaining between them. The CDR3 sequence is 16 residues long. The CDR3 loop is CASSSRHGQLSYEQYF. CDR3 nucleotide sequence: TGTGCCAGCAGTTCCCGCCACGGACAGCTATCCTACGAGCAGTACTTC.

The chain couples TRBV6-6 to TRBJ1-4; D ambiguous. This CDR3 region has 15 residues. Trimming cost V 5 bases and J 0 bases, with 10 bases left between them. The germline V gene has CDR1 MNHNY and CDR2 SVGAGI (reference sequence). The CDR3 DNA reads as TGTGCCAGCAGTCGGACTCGAACAACTAATGAAAAACTGTTTTTT. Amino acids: CASSRTRTTNEKLFF.

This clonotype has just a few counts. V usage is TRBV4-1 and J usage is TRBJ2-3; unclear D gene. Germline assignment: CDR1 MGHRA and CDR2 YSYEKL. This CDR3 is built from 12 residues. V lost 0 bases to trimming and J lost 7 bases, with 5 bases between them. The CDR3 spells CASSQDLYTQYF. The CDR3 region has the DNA TGCGCCAGCAGCCAAGATTTATATACGCAGTATTTT.

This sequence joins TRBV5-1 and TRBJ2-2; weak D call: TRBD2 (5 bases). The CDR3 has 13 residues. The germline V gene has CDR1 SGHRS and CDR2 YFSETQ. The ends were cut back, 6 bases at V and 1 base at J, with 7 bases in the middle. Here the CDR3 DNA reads TGCGCCAGCAACCGGGGGAACACCGGGGAGCTGTTTTTT. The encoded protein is CASNRGNTGELFF.

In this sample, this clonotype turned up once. The CDR3 sequence is CASSQVGVRTDTQYF. CDR3 DNA sequence: TGTGCCAGCAGCCAAGTTGGCGTTCGCACAGATACGCAGTATTTT. The chain carries TRBV14 and TRBJ2-3; no clear D gene. V lost 1 base and J 1 base, leaving 9 bases between the germline ends. This CDR3 is 15 amino acids long. The germline CDR1 and CDR2 sequences are SGHDN and FVKESK.

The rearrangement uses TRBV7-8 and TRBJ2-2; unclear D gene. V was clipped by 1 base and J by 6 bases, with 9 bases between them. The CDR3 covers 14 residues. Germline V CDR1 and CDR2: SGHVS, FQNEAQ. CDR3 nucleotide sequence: TGTGCCAGCAGCTTAGGGATGAGTGCCGGGGAGCTGTTTTTT. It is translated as CASSLGMSAGELFF.